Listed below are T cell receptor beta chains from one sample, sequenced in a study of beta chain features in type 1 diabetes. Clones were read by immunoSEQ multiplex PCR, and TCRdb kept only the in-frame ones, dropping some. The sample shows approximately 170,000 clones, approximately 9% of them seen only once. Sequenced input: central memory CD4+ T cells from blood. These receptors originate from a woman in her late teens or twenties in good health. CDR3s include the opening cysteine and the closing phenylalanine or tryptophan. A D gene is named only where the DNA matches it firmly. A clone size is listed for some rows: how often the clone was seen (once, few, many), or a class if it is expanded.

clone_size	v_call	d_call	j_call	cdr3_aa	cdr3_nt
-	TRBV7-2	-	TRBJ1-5	CASSLGGGRSNQPQHF	TGTGCCAGCAGCTTAGGGGGGGGCCGGAGCAATCAGCCCCAGCATTTT
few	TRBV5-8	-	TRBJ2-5	CASSPNYAQETQYF	TGTGCCAGCAGCCCCAACTATGCCCAAGAGACCCAGTACTTC
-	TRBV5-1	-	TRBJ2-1	CAPPTGQSYSYNEQFF	TGCGCCCCGCCTACCGGACAGTCCTACTCCTACAATGAGCAGTTCTTC
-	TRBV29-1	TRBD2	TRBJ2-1	CSVVGSAGVGFF	TGCAGCGTTGTAGGGTCTGCGGGAGTCGGGTTCTTC
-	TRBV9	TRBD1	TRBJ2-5	CASSVTGDRRETQYF	TGTGCCAGCAGCGTGACAGGGGATCGGAGGGAGACCCAGTACTTC
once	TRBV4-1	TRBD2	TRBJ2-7	CASSHGGAGGSYEQYF	TGCGCCAGCAGCCATGGAGGAGCGGGAGGGTCCTACGAGCAGTACTTC
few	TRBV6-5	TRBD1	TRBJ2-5	CASKRQGTVETQYF	TGTGCCAGCAAAAGACAGGGTACTGTAGAGACCCAGTACTTC
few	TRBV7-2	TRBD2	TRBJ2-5	CASTLGISGGSGETQYF	TGTGCCAGCACCCTGGGGATTAGCGGGGGCTCGGGGGAGACCCAGTACTTC
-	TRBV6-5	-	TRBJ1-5	CASSNQLNNQPQHF	TGTGCCAGCAGTAACCAGTTGAACAATCAGCCCCAGCATTTT
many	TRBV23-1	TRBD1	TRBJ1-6	CASSQSRGQGNSPLHF	TGCGCCAGCAGTCAATCAAGGGGACAGGGAAATTCACCCCTCCACTTT
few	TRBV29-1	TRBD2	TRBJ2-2	CSVGVWERGNTGELFF	TGCAGCGTTGGGGTGTGGGAGCGGGGAAACACCGGGGAGCTGTTTTTT
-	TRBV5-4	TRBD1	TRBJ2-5	CASSPGQGETQYF	TGTGCCAGCAGCCCCGGACAGGGGGAGACCCAGTACTTC
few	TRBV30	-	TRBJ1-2	CAWTPGNYGYTF	TGTGCCTGGACCCCGGGAAACTATGGCTACACCTTC
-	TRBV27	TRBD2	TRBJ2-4	CASSPKYSGLAGSKRYIQYF	TGTGCCAGCAGTCCTAAATACTCGGGACTAGCGGGGTCGAAACGTTACATTCAGTACTTC